This T cell receptor beta chain is drawn from a study of graft-versus-host responses after intestinal transplantation. Study-wide points: High graft-versus-host to host-versus-graft clonal ratios were found in allografts of patients who had graft-donor T cell macrochimerism. Some GvH clones appeared in ileal mucosa or blood before recipient bone marrow.

Germline lookup yields CDR1 SGDLS and CDR2 YYNGEE. The CDR3 loop spans 18 amino acids. With 4 bases removed from V and 0 bases from J, the gap between germline ends came to 20 bases. Profiling relied on immunoSEQ multiplex PCR, and the TCRdb table lists in-frame clones only, not all of them. Here the sample spans more than 90,000 clones, 90% to 95% being singletons. As to this clone: The antigen is unknown.

The sample consisted of unstimulated CD8+ T cells sorted from spleen or lymph node cells, taken before transplant. This TCR derives from a human donor who was the organ donor for an intestinal transplant. The V call is TRBV9, the J call TRBJ2-1, with TRBD2 as a possible D gene (6 bases). In DNA, the CDR3 is TGTGCCAGCAGCCCTAGACCCGGGACTCAACCCTCCTACAATGAGCAGTTCTTC. Encoded protein: CASSPRPGTQPSYNEQFF.